These T cell receptor beta chains were read from a single sample in a study of T-cell reconstitution after alpha-beta-depleted transplantation in children. TCRdb re-called the PCR reads with MiXCR, one entry per CDR3 protein. The sample consists of roughly 250,000 distinct CDR3 sequences, 8.2% of them appearing once. The starting material was PBMCs, mostly from graft donor cells, obtained 180 days after TCRalphabeta/CD19-depleted stem cell transplant. The receptors shown here come from a male patient younger than 18 who had a stem cell transplant for acute lymphoblastic leukemia, so the T cells may come from the graft donor. CDR3s include the opening cysteine and the closing phenylalanine or tryptophan. D genes are given only for firm matches. Only some rows state a clone size, as once, few, many or a class for expanded clones.

J gene	clone size	D gene	V gene	CDR3 protein	CDR3 DNA
TRBJ1-6	many	.	TRBV9	CASSVAGGNSPLHF	TGTGCCAGCAGCGTAGCGGGCGGGAATTCACCCCTCCACTTT
TRBJ1-6	many	.	TRBV7-2	CASNRVAGSPLHF	TGTGCCTCCAACAGGGTTGCGGGATCACCCCTCCACTTT
TRBJ1-5	many	.	TRBV27	CASSFTFDQPQHF	TGTGCCAGCAGTTTCACGTTTGATCAGCCCCAGCATTTT
TRBJ1-5	many	.	TRBV12-3/TRBV12-4	CASSFHQNQPQHF	TGTGCCAGCAGTTTTCACCAAAATCAGCCCCAGCATTTT
TRBJ2-5	many	.	TRBV12-3/TRBV12-4	CASSFKETQCF	TGTGCCAGCAGTTTTAAAGAGACCCAGTGCTTC
TRBJ1-1	many	.	TRBV11-2	CASSPSDGNTEAFF	TGTGCCAGCAGCCCCTCTGACGGGAACACTGAAGCTTTCTTT
TRBJ2-7	many	.	TRBV12-3/TRBV12-4	CASSYRMARTYEQYF	TGTGCCAGCAGTTATCGCATGGCGAGAACCTACGAGCAGTACTTC
TRBJ1-2	many	.	TRBV4-3	CASSQESGHFYGYTF	TGCGCCAGCAGCCAAGAATCCGGACACTTCTATGGCTACACCTTC
TRBJ2-7	many	TRBD1	TRBV4-3	CASSQGTRGLSEQYF	TGCGCCAGCAGCCAAGGTACAAGGGGGCTCAGCGAGCAGTACTTC
TRBJ1-5	many	.	TRBV28	CASGRDSNQPQHF	TGTGCCAGCGGACGAGATAGCAATCAGCCCCAGCATTTT
TRBJ1-6	many	.	TRBV19	CASSERIGSPLHF	TGTGCCAGTAGTGAGCGTATAGGTTCACCCCTCCACTTT
TRBJ2-7	.	.	TRBV5-5	CASSLGLPYEQYF	TGTGCCAGCAGCCTTGGGCTACCCTACGAGCAGTACTTC
TRBJ2-7	many	TRBD1	TRBV5-1	CASPGQGHEQYF	TGCGCCAGCCCGGGACAGGGGCACGAGCAGTACTTC